What follows is one TCR beta chain and its context. This entry comes from a study of blood T cell repertoires in COVID-19. Study details: Samples of COVID-19 (acute and convalescent) were obtained from the United States, Italy and Spain. The cDNA or gDNA used as material had been derived from T cells, B-cell-depleted T cells, or PBMCs.

CDR1 MDHEN and CDR2 SYDVKM come from the germline V gene. This CDR3 contains 16 residues. V trimming: 4 bases; J trimming: 4 bases; junction bases outside the gene matches: 12. In the authors' workflow: How many nucleated cells were present was estimated from reference gene primer amplification. Clones were read by immunoSEQ multiplex PCR, and TCRdb kept only the in-frame ones, dropping some. The V and J calls and the clone size are those of that table, but D and trimming were determined from the DNA. The profile shows around 88,000 clones, 81% of them singletons. The chain couples TRBV28 to TRBJ1-2, with 7 nucleotides matching TRBD1. The receptor comes from a woman at least 80 years old with acute or convalescent COVID-19. The sequenced material came from peripheral blood. CDR3 coding DNA: TGTGCCAGCAGTTCATACAAAACAGGGGAGGCCTATGGCTACACCTTC. It encodes CASSSYKTGEAYGYTF.